The 28 T cell receptor beta chains below were found in one sample sequenced in a study of shared T cell receptors in the human thymus. The protocol was immunoSEQ multiplex PCR, while the TCRdb copy is restricted to in-frame clones and leaves out a portion. The sample yields tens of thousands of clones, 90% to 95% seen once. Sequenced: thymocytes. The source is a human donor.

V is TRBV4-3 and J is TRBJ2-1; 9 positions agree with TRBD1. J gave up 3 bases and V 0 bases, and 12 bases lay outside the gene matches. The germline V gene encodes CDR1 LGHNA and CDR2 YSLEER. This CDR3 has 19 residues. DNA for the CDR3: TGCGCCAGCAGCCAAGATGTTTTTACGGGGACAGGGATCTACAATGAGCAGTTCTTC. Amino acids: CASSQDVFTGTGIYNEQFF.

The V gene is TRBV27, the J gene TRBJ1-5, with D possibly TRBD1 on 6 matching bases. V was shortened by 7 bases and J by 7 bases, with 17 bases between the two germline ends. The CDR3 spans 14 residues. The V gene's germline CDR1 is MNHEY and CDR2 SMNVEV (reference sequence). DNA for the CDR3: TGTGCCAGCAACCTAGCGGGGGGCGGGCAGCCCCAGCATTTT. It codes for CASNLAGGGQPQHF.

The chain employs TRBV28 and TRBJ2-3, with TRBD2 matching 16 bases. This CDR3 comprises 20 residues. The V gene end was trimmed by 6 bases and the J gene end by 2 bases; junction bases not matched to a gene: 14. Germline V gene lookup returns CDR1 MDHEN and CDR2 SYDVKM. The CDR3 coding sequence is TGTGCCAGCAGCAAACAAGGGACTAGCGGGGGGGCAAAAACCACAGATACGCAGTATTTT. Protein sequence: CASSKQGTSGGAKTTDTQYF.

V is TRBV5-1 and J is TRBJ1-1; unclear D gene. The V gene's germline CDR1 is SGHRS and CDR2 YFSETQ. V was clipped by 4 bases and J by 0 bases, with 7 bases between them. This CDR3 contains 13 residues. The CDR3 loop reads CASSPPMNTEAFF. The CDR3 DNA is TGCGCCAGCAGCCCGCCGATGAACACTGAAGCTTTCTTT.

The chain couples TRBV14 to TRBJ2-7; D possibly corresponds to TRBD1 (5 bases). Deletions cut 6 bases from V and 2 bases from J, with 14 bases between. In germline, CDR1 is SGHDN, CDR2 FVKESK. There are 14 residues in the CDR3. The CDR3 here is CASSPRQIPYEQYF. CDR3 sequence (DNA): TGTGCCAGCAGTCCCAGACAGATTCCCTACGAGCAGTACTTC.

J is TRBJ2-1 and V is TRBV7-6; 8 bases are a match to TRBD2. Germline V gene sequence: CDR1 SGHVS, CDR2 FNYEAQ. Trimming at V came to 5 bases and at J to 7 bases, leaving 19 bases not matched to a gene. The CDR3 has 18 amino acids. The CDR3 loop is CASSLGLEAGGPWNEQFF. CDR3 DNA: TGTGCCAGCAGCCTAGGACTAGAGGCGGGGGGCCCTTGGAATGAGCAGTTCTTC.

This chain links TRBV6-1 with TRBJ1-4; D possibly corresponds to TRBD1 (5 bases). The V and J ends lost 3 bases and 11 bases respectively, with 10 bases between them. The CDR3 spans 12 residues. The germline gives CDR1 MNHNS, CDR2 SASEGT. Here the CDR3 DNA reads TGTGCCAGCAGTGATCCTGGGGCGAAACTGTTTTTT. Encoded protein: CASSDPGAKLFF.

For this clone: A junction end diverges from the germline sequence, so it may reflect a read error. The chain uses TRBV27 and TRBJ2-5; D ambiguous. The CDR3 consists of 13 residues. The germline CDR1 and CDR2 sequences are MNHEY and SMNVEV (reference sequence). For the CDR3, the DNA is TGTGCCACCTCCTCTAGGGCCCAAGAGACCCGGTACTTC. This codes for CATSSRAQETRYF.

This clone was picked up one time. This rearrangement joins TRBV9 to TRBJ1-1, with 10 nucleotides matching TRBD1. The CDR3 has 14 residues. Trimming cost V 2 bases and J 5 bases; bases outside gene matches: 3. Germline CDR1 SGDLS, CDR2 YYNGEE. The CDR3 bases are TGTGCCAGCAGCGTTGGGACAGGGGAGACTGAAGCTTTCTTT. It is translated as CASSVGTGETEAFF.

This sequence joins TRBV7-9 and TRBJ1-2; no clear D. The germline V and J ends were trimmed by 5 bases and 4 bases, with 11 bases remaining between them. In germline, CDR1 is SEHNR, CDR2 FQNEAQ (reference sequence). The CDR3 sequence is 13 residues long. The CDR3 protein is CASSTQTGYGYTF. CDR3 DNA: TGTGCCAGCAGCACGCAGACGGGCTATGGCTACACCTTC.

The chain carries TRBV4-1 and TRBJ2-5; the match to TRBD2 covers 8 bases. This CDR3 has 17 amino acids. After removal of 4 bases from V and 2 bases from J, the junction contained 12 bases not matched to a gene. Germline CDR1 and CDR2: MGHRA and YSYEKL. In nucleotides, the CDR3 is TGCGCCAGCAGCCTCCCCGTTGGGGCGGGGGGTCAAGAGACCCAGTACTTC. Translation gives CASSLPVGAGGQETQYF.

The V and J genes are TRBV9 and TRBJ1-2; D is ambiguous. Germline CDR1 and CDR2: SGDLS and YYNGEE. The CDR3 has 13 amino acids. V lost 2 bases and J lost 4, with 9 bases in between. CDR3 DNA: TGTGCCAGCAGCGTTTCGGACGCCTATGGCTACACCTTC. Translation gives CASSVSDAYGYTF. Together with reference TRBV9 and TRBJ1-2, the CDR3 gives the full variable domain: DSGVTQTPKHLITATGQRVTLRCSPRSGDLSVYWYQQSLDQGLQFLIQYYNGEERAKGNILERFSAQQFPDLHSELNLSSLELGDSALYFCASSVSDAYGYTFGSGTRLTVV.

The chain couples TRBV9 to TRBJ1-5, with D possibly TRBD1 on 6 matching bases. Germline-derived CDR1 and CDR2 are SGDLS and YYNGEE. This CDR3 is built from 20 residues. V was shortened by 1 base and J by 0 bases, with 23 bases between the two germline ends. This CDR3 is CASSVPARGDAWDSNQPQHF. The CDR3 region has the DNA TGTGCCAGCAGCGTACCCGCTAGGGGGGACGCTTGGGATAGCAATCAGCCCCAGCATTTT.

The chain uses TRBV6-1 and TRBJ2-4; a possible D gene is TRBD2 (5 bases). The CDR3 has 16 residues. The V and J ends lost 3 bases and 4 bases respectively, with 16 bases between them. Germline V gene data show CDR1 as MNHNS and CDR2 as SASEGT. This CDR3 is CASSEPEGSVKNIQYF. CDR3 DNA sequence: TGTGCCAGCAGTGAGCCTGAGGGCAGTGTAAAAAACATTCAGTACTTC.

The chain recombines TRBV7-2 with TRBJ2-3, with D maybe TRBD2 (5 bases). Germline lookup yields CDR1 SGHTA and CDR2 FQGNSA. Trimming removed 6 bases from V and 2 bases from J, with 9 bases in between. This CDR3 region has 13 residues. The CDR3 region is CASRAAATDTQYF. The CDR3, as DNA: TGTGCCAGCAGAGCGGCCGCCACAGATACGCAGTATTTT. Combining the CDR3 with reference TRBV7-2 and TRBJ2-3 gives the whole variable domain GAGVSQSPSNKVTEKGKDVELRCDPISGHTALYWYRQSLGQGLEFLIYFQGNSAPDKSGLPSDRFSAERTGGSVSTLTIQRTQQEDSAVYLCASRAAATDTQYFGPGTRLTVL.

The rearrangement links TRBV5-1 to TRBJ2-7; TRBD2 agrees at 9 bases. Germline V gene lookup returns CDR1 SGHRS and CDR2 YFSETQ. The CDR3 has 15 amino acids. With V trimmed by 2 bases and J by 2 bases, 5 bases remained unmatched. The CDR3, as DNA: TGCGCCAGCAGCTTACTAGCGGGCCGCCCCTACGAGCAGTACTTC. Translated, it gives CASSLLAGRPYEQYF.

The J gene is TRBJ1-1, the V gene TRBV19; D unclear. The V gene's germline CDR1 is LNHDA and CDR2 SQIVND (reference sequence). There are 15 residues in the CDR3. The V end lost 2 bases, the J end lost 8 bases, and 18 bases lay between the germline ends. This chain's CDR3 is CASSIYPGQAGEAFF. Written as DNA, the CDR3 is TGTGCCAGTAGTATATACCCAGGCCAGGCCGGGGAAGCTTTCTTT.

The rearrangement uses TRBV4-2 and TRBJ1-3; 7 bases map to TRBD1. The CDR3 spans 16 residues. V shed 3 bases and J 0 bases; nucleotides not matched to a gene: 5. Germline CDR1 is LGHNA and CDR2 is YNFKEQ. The CDR3 reads CASSHEGASSGNTIYF. The CDR3 DNA reads as TGTGCCAGCAGCCATGAGGGGGCGAGCTCTGGAAACACCATATATTTT.

The chain carries TRBV19 and TRBJ1-2; 7 bases line up with TRBD1. Per the germline V gene, CDR1 is LNHDA and CDR2 is SQIVND (reference sequence). CDR3 length: 22 amino acids. The junction had 29 bases not matched to a gene; V was cut back by 3 bases and J by 4 bases. The CDR3 DNA is TGTGCCAGTAGTATGACAGGGCCCAGACAGGCACGCCTGACTAAAGGGTTCTATGGCTACACCTTC. Translating it yields CASSMTGPRQARLTKGFYGYTF. The variable domain in full, with the rest retrieved from reference TRBV19 and TRBJ1-2, is DGGITQSPKYLFRKEGQNVTLSCEQNLNHDAMYWYRQDPGQGLRLIYYSQIVNDFQKGDIAEGYSVSREKKESFPLTVTSAQKNPTAFYLCASSMTGPRQARLTKGFYGYTFGSGTRLTVV.

The chain couples TRBV9 to TRBJ2-7; D not certain. Germline CDR1 and CDR2: SGDLS and YYNGEE. V gave up 6 bases and J gave up 1 base, with 23 bases separating them. This CDR3 region has 17 residues. CDR3 sequence reads: CASTPGTADPHSYEQYF. In DNA, the CDR3 is TGTGCCAGCACCCCAGGAACGGCCGATCCTCATTCCTACGAGCAGTACTTC.

This chain uses TRBV6-5 with TRBJ2-7, with 7 bases identical to TRBD1. V gave up 2 bases and J gave up 2 bases; unmatched junction bases: 3. The germline gives CDR1 MNHEY, CDR2 SVGAGI. The CDR3 covers 14 residues. The chain's CDR3 is CASSYRQGTYEQYF. The CDR3 bases are TGTGCCAGCAGTTACCGACAGGGTACCTACGAGCAGTACTTC.

The gene calls are TRBV7-9 and TRBJ1-5; TRBD1 matches at 9 bases. V was pared by 1 base and J by 6 bases, with 4 bases of the junction left unmatched. CDR3 length: 15 residues. The germline V gene has CDR1 SEHNR and CDR2 FQNEAQ (reference sequence). For the CDR3, the DNA is TGTGCCAGCAGCTTAGGGGACAGGGTGAGTCAGCCCCAGCATTTT. Translated, it gives CASSLGDRVSQPQHF.

The chain has TRBV4-2 and TRBJ2-2; 8 nucleotides align to TRBD2. J gave up 5 bases and V 0 bases, and 8 bases lay outside the gene matches. Germline V CDR1 and CDR2: LGHNA, YNFKEQ. CDR3 length equals 17 residues. The CDR3 loop reads CASSQDLAGGRTGELFF. CDR3 sequence (DNA): TGTGCCAGCAGCCAAGATTTGGCGGGGGGTAGGACCGGGGAGCTGTTTTTT.

The V gene is TRBV2, the J gene TRBJ2-5, with D possibly being TRBD1 or TRBD2 (6 bases each). CDR1 and CDR2 from the germline V gene are SNHLY and FYNNEI. The V gene lost 6 bases and the J gene lost 2 bases, with 28 bases spanning the gap. The CDR3 totals 19 residues. The CDR3 reads CASRIPFHRGPGRQETQYF. CDR3 nucleotides: TGTGCCAGCAGGATACCCTTCCACCGGGGGCCAGGCCGGCAAGAGACCCAGTACTTC.

The V call is TRBV6-4, the J call TRBJ1-2, with D unresolved. The germline V and J ends were trimmed by 0 bases and 8 bases, with 10 bases remaining between them. Germline V lookup: CDR1 MRHNA, CDR2 SNTAGT. The CDR3 contains 13 residues. The CDR3 sequence is CASSDSRVGGYTF. The CDR3 DNA sequence: TGTGCCAGCAGTGACTCTAGGGTGGGAGGCTACACCTTC.

This clone has just one count. The rearrangement links TRBV5-1 to TRBJ2-7; tentatively, D is TRBD1 (5 bases). The CDR3 has 18 residues. The V end lost 0 bases, the J end lost 3 bases, and 22 bases lay between the germline ends. Germline V gives CDR1 SGHRS, CDR2 YFSETQ. DNA of the CDR3: TGCGCCAGCAGCTTGGATTACCCCAGGGAAAGGTTCGTCTACGAGCAGTACTTC. Translation gives CASSLDYPRERFVYEQYF.

This rearrangement joins TRBV14 to TRBJ1-3; D may be TRBD1 (6 bases). V was trimmed by 3 bases and J by 4 bases, leaving 10 bases between them. The CDR3 is made up of 14 amino acids. Germline V gene data show CDR1 as SGHDN and CDR2 as FVKESK. The CDR3 DNA reads as TGTGCCAGCAGCCACTCAGGGGAAGGAAACACCATATATTTT. It specifies CASSHSGEGNTIYF.

The chain is built from TRBV18 and TRBJ2-1, with TRBD2 matching 16 bases. Germline lookup yields CDR1 KGHSH and CDR2 LQKENI. This CDR3 spans 23 amino acids. V was clipped by 2 bases and J by 3 bases; unmatched bases: 19. The CDR3 region has the DNA TGTGCCAGCTCACCAGGTCCACCCGGTGTCGGGACTAGCGGGGGGGCCTTCTACAATGAGCAGTTCTTC. Translating it yields CASSPGPPGVGTSGGAFYNEQFF.